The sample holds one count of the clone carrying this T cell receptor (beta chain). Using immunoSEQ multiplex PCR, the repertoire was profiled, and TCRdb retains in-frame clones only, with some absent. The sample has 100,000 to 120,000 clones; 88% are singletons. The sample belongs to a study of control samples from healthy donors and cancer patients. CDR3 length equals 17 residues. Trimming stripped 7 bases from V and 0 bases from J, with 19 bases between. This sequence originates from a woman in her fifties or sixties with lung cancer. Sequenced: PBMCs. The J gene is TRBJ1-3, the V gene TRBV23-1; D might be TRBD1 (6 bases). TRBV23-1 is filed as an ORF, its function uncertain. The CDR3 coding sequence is TGCGCCAGCATACAAATTTACGGACAGTACTCTGGAAACACCATATATTTT. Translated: CASIQIYGQYSGNTIYF.